This T cell receptor beta chain was captured by sequencing in a study of blood T cell repertoires in COVID-19. Germline CDR1 and CDR2: SNHLY and FYNNEI. V lost 3 bases to trimming and J lost 4 bases, with 10 bases between them. The CDR3 length is 14 residues. Profiling relied on immunoSEQ multiplex PCR, and the TCRdb table lists in-frame clones only, not all of them. Altogether about 290,000 clones are present, around 86% being singletons, with the ten largest covering 1.5% to 2%. Turning to this clone: The same CDR3 can be traced to other DNA sequences in this sample.

Clinical histories supplied by participants themselves formed the basis of cohort assignment. This clonotype was sampled from a woman aged 35 to 49 who had recovered from COVID-19. The sequenced material came from PBMCs or T cells enriched from blood (not recorded which). V gene TRBV2 combines with J gene TRBJ1-5; D possibly corresponds to TRBD1 (5 bases). DNA for the CDR3: TGTGCCAGCAGTGAGCAGGGTAGGAATCAGCCCCAGCATTTT. Translating it yields CASSEQGRNQPQHF.